The clone carrying this T cell receptor beta chain was seen repeatedly, ten times or more. CDR1 is SGHRS and CDR2 is YFSETQ in the germline V gene. The V end lost 3 bases, the J end lost 1 base, and 14 bases lay between the germline ends. The CDR3 has 15 amino acids. Unique molecular identifiers were added to individual cDNA molecules. TCRdb independently ran MiXCR on the 5' RACE reads; one entry per CDR3 protein. The sample includes under 60,000 distinct CDR3 sequences, around 5.6% of them seen just once. This entry comes from a study of early T cells in non-severe SARS-CoV-2 infection. Sequenced sample: whole blood. This receptor was identified in an adult who was a healthcare worker with PCR-confirmed SARS-CoV-2 infection or an uninfected control (not recorded which). V usage is TRBV5-1 and J usage is TRBJ2-7, with D possibly being TRBD2 (5 bases). The CDR3 nucleotides read TGCGCCAGCAGCTCCACGGTGGGAGCTTCCTACGAGCAGTACTTC. Translation gives CASSSTVGASYEQYF.